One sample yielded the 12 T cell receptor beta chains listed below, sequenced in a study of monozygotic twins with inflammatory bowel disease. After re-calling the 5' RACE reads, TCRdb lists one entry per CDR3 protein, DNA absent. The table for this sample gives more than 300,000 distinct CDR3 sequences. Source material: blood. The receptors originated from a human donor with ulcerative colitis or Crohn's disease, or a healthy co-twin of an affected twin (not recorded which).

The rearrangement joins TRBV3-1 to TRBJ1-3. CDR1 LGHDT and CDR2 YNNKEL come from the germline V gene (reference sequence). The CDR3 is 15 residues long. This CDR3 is CASSPALGPGNTIYF.

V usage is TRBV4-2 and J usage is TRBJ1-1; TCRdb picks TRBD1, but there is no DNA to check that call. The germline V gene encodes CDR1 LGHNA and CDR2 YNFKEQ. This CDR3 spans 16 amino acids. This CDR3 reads CASTQWGAQRNTEAFF.

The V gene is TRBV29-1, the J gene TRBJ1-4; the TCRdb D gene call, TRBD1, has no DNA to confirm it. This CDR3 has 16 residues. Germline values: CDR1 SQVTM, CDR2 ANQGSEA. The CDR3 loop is CSVRTGGVWTNEKLFF.

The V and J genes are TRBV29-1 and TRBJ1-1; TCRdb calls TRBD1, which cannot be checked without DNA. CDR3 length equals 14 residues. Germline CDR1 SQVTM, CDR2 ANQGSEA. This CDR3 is CSVEGQGRVTEAFF.

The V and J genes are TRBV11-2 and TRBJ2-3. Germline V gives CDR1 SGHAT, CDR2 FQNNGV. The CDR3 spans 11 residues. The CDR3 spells CASSFGQSQYF. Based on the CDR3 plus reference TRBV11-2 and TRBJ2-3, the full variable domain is EAGVAQSPRYKIIEKRQSVAFWCNPISGHATLYWYQQILGQGPKLLIQFQNNGVVDDSQLPKDRFSAERLKGVDSTLKIQPAKLEDSAVYLCASSFGQSQYFGPGTRLTVL.

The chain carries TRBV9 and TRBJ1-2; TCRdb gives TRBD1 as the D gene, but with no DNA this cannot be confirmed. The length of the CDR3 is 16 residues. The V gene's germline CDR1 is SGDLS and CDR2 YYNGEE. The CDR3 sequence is CASSVDGTGGSYGYTF.

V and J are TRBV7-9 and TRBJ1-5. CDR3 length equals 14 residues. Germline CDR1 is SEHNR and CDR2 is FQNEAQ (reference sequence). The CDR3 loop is CASSLRGGDQPQHF.

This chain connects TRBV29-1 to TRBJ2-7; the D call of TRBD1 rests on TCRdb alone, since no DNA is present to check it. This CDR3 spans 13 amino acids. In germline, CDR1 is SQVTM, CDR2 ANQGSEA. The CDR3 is CSVGRTGSYEQYF.

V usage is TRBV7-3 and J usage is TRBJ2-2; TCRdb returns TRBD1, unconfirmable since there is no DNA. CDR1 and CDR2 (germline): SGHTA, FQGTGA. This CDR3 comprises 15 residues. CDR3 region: CASSPGGQHTGELCF.

Here the CDR3 reads CSVGEGASSGEQFF. The chain couples TRBV29-1 to TRBJ2-1; the TRBD1 assignment by TCRdb is unverifiable without DNA. CDR3 length: 14 amino acids. Germline loops: CDR1 SQVTM, CDR2 ANQGSEA.

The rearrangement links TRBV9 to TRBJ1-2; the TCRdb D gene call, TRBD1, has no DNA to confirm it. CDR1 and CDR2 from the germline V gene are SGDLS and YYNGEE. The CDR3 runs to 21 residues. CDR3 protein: CASSVAGGGRTQADPNYGYTF.

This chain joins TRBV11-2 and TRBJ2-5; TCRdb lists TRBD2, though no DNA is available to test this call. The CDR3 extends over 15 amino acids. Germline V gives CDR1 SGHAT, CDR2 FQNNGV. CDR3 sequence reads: CASSLGTSGVETQYF.